The T cell receptor (beta chain) described here comes from a study of T cell responses to AZD1222 COVID-19 vaccine. Sequencing was performed with immunoSEQ multiplex PCR; in TCRdb, only in-frame clones are kept and a portion is missing. The sample has roughly 110,000 clones, 90% seen once; the top ten hold 5% to 5.5%. The V end was cut by 5 bases, the J end by 3 bases, with 19 bases between. The CDR3 covers 16 residues. The germline gives CDR1 SEHNR, CDR2 FQNEAQ (reference sequence). The sample in question was peripheral blood, obtained on day 0 of AZD1222 vaccination. The rearrangement links TRBV7-9 to TRBJ1-2; maybe TRBD1 (6 bases). The TCR comes from an adult in good health. The CDR3 DNA is TGTGCCAGCAGCCAGGGGCCACTCAGGTACGACTATGGCTACACCTTC. It codes for CASSQGPLRYDYGYTF.